The 17 T cell receptor beta chains in this list originate from one sample, sequenced in a study of blood T cell repertoires in COVID-19. Clones were sequenced by immunoSEQ multiplex PCR, and TCRdb holds only the in-frame ones, with some missing. The repertoire holds just over 250,000 clones, about 90% seen once, with around 9.6% in the top ten. The sample taken for sequencing was peripheral blood. These receptors all come from a woman in her 70s with COVID-19, enrolled during active disease.

The sample holds one count of this clone. V usage is TRBV28 and J usage is TRBJ2-1, with D tentatively TRBD2 (5 bases). The germline V gene encodes CDR1 MDHEN and CDR2 SYDVKM. Trimming removed 6 bases from V and 7 bases from J, with 16 bases in between. The CDR3 contains 14 residues. CDR3 protein: CASRPNGVRNEQFF. In DNA, the CDR3 is TGTGCCAGCAGGCCAAACGGGGTCAGGAATGAGCAGTTCTTC. Together with reference TRBV28 and TRBJ2-1, the CDR3 gives the full variable domain: DVKVTQSSRYLVKRTGEKVFLECVQDMDHENMFWYRQDPGLGLRLIYFSYDVKMKEKGDIPEGYSVSREKKERFSLILESASTNQTSMYLCASRPNGVRNEQFFGPGTRLTVL.

The chain has TRBV19 and TRBJ2-7, with 9 nucleotides matching TRBD1. Trimming cost V 6 bases and J 3 bases; bases outside gene matches: 6. CDR3 length: 14 amino acids. Germline lookup yields CDR1 LNHDA and CDR2 SQIVND (reference sequence). CDR3 in DNA: TGTGCCAGTAGGCCCGGGACAGGGATCTACGAGCAGTACTTC. It yields the protein CASRPGTGIYEQYF.

V is TRBV5-1 and J is TRBJ1-4, with D possibly TRBD1 on 5 matching bases. CDR3 size: 13 residues. Deletions cut 6 bases from V and 6 bases from J, with 12 bases between. CDR1 and CDR2 (germline): SGHRS, YFSETQ. The CDR3 region has the DNA TGCGCCAGCAACCGGCAGGGTCATGAAAAACTGTTTTTT. It encodes CASNRQGHEKLFF.

The V call is TRBV6-2 or TRBV6-3, the J call TRBJ2-7; the D gene is possibly TRBD1 (6 bases). The germline V and J ends were trimmed by 2 bases and 0 bases, with 17 bases remaining between them. The CDR3 spans 17 residues. CDR1 and CDR2 from the germline V gene are MNHEY and SVGEGT. The CDR3 DNA sequence: TGTGCCAGCAGTTACCCCATCAGGGGCGGGCACTCCTACGAGCAGTACTTC. Translating gives CASSYPIRGGHSYEQYF.

The V gene is TRBV6-5, the J gene TRBJ1-1, with D maybe TRBD1 (5 bases). V lost 0 bases and J 3 bases, leaving 8 bases between the germline ends. Germline V gene sequence: CDR1 MNHEY, CDR2 SVGAGI. The CDR3 length is 14 residues. The CDR3 DNA reads as TGTGCCAGCAGTTACTCAGGGGCGTACACTGAAGCTTTCTTT. Translation gives CASSYSGAYTEAFF.

V and J are TRBV18 and TRBJ1-3; the D is unclear. Germline V gene sequence: CDR1 KGHSH, CDR2 LQKENI. The ends were cut back, 2 bases at V and 4 bases at J, with 6 bases in the middle. The CDR3 contains 13 residues. The CDR3 here is CASSPVRGNTIYF. The DNA of the CDR3 is TGTGCCAGCTCACCAGTCAGGGGAAACACCATATATTTT. Together with reference TRBV18 and TRBJ1-3, the CDR3 gives the full variable domain: NAGVMQNPRHLVRRRGQEARLRCSPMKGHSHVYWYRQLPEEGLKFMVYLQKENIIDESGMPKERFSAEFPKEGPSILRIQQVVRGDSAAYFCASSPVRGNTIYFGEGSWLTVV.

Concerning this clone itself: This sample includes further DNA sequences coding for the same CDR3. This chain uses TRBV5-1 with TRBJ1-1; weak D call: TRBD1 (5 bases). This CDR3 has 14 amino acids. V lost 2 bases to trimming and J lost 1 base, with 9 bases between them. Germline CDR1 SGHRS, CDR2 YFSETQ. This CDR3 reads CASSLQASNTEAFF. DNA for the CDR3: TGCGCCAGCAGCTTACAGGCGTCGAACACTGAAGCTTTCTTT.

This sequence joins TRBV5-1 and TRBJ2-1, with TRBD2 matching 8 bases. J lost 8 bases, V lost 4 bases, and 11 bases had no gene match. The CDR3 is 15 amino acids. The germline V gene has CDR1 SGHRS and CDR2 YFSETQ. CDR3 coding DNA: TGCGCCAGCAGCCCTGAAGCGGGAGCCTTTTATGAGCAGTTCTTC. Protein: CASSPEAGAFYEQFF.

The chain couples TRBV4-2 to TRBJ2-7, with 7 positions matching TRBD1. This CDR3 has 14 amino acids. The V segment lost 0 bases and the J segment 4 bases; nucleotides outside the gene matches: 3. Germline V CDR1 and CDR2: LGHNA, YNFKEQ. CDR3 region: CASSQDTGVYEQYF. CDR3 coding DNA: TGTGCCAGCAGCCAAGATACAGGGGTTTACGAGCAGTACTTC.

The sample holds one count of this clone. The chain couples TRBV5-1 to TRBJ2-1, with 7 bases identical to TRBD2. The length of the CDR3 is 18 residues. The V segment lost 0 bases and the J segment 5 bases; nucleotides outside the gene matches: 14. CDR1 and CDR2 (germline): SGHRS, YFSETQ. CDR3 sequence: CASSLAPSGSTINNEQFF. The CDR3 DNA follows: TGCGCCAGCAGCTTGGCGCCTAGCGGATCAACCATTAACAATGAGCAGTTCTTC.

This chain connects TRBV7-9 to TRBJ1-2; a possible D gene is TRBD1 (6 bases). The V and J ends lost 5 bases and 8 bases respectively, with 24 bases between them. Per the germline V gene, CDR1 is SEHNR and CDR2 is FQNEAQ (reference sequence). The CDR3 loop spans 16 amino acids. This CDR3 reads CASSPGNRAVSRGYTF. In DNA form, the CDR3 reads TGTGCCAGCAGCCCGGGGAACAGGGCCGTATCTCGGGGCTACACCTTC.

The V gene is TRBV14, the J gene TRBJ2-7, with 10 bases identical to TRBD2. The CDR3 consists of 15 residues. Losses at the gene ends were 4 bases for V and 7 bases for J; bases not matched to a gene: 10. Germline V lookup: CDR1 SGHDN, CDR2 FVKESK. The CDR3 nucleotides read TGTGCCAGCAGCCGTGGACTAGCGGAGGCGGGTGAGCAGTACTTC. This sequence encodes CASSRGLAEAGEQYF.

This sequence joins TRBV7-2 and TRBJ1-2; D not resolved. Per germline, CDR1 SGHTA and CDR2 FQGNSA. Trimming cost V 1 base and J 0 bases, with 9 bases left between them. This CDR3 has 15 amino acids. The CDR3 region has the DNA TGTGCCAGCAGCTTAGTTGGAGGTTCTAACTATGGCTACACCTTC. Its translation is CASSLVGGSNYGYTF.

J is TRBJ1-6 and V is TRBV4-1; TRBD1 might be the D (5 bases). The CDR3 loop spans 16 amino acids. The V gene's germline CDR1 is MGHRA and CDR2 YSYEKL. Trimming stripped 2 bases from V and 6 bases from J, with 14 bases between. CDR3 bases: TGCGCCAGCAGCCAACAGGAGACAGCCGTTAATTCACCCCTCCACTTT. Translating gives CASSQQETAVNSPLHF.

The chain uses TRBV5-1 and TRBJ1-4; D possibly corresponds to TRBD1 (5 bases). The CDR3 has 15 amino acids. Deletions cut 0 bases from V and 7 bases from J, with 13 bases between. Germline V gene data show CDR1 as SGHRS and CDR2 as YFSETQ. The DNA for the CDR3 is TGCGCCAGCAGCTTGGGCGGGGGGTCTTCTGAAAAACTGTTTTTT. Translation: CASSLGGGSSEKLFF.

The chain carries TRBV20-1 and TRBJ2-7; D is possibly TRBD2 (5 bases). Trimming left V 6 bases short and J 6 bases short, with 9 bases between. The CDR3 loop spans 10 amino acids. CDR1 is DFQATT, CDR2 SNEGSKA, per germline (reference sequence). For the CDR3, the DNA is TGCAGTGCGTTACGGGGCGAGCAGTACTTC. As protein: CSALRGEQYF.

V usage is TRBV30 and J usage is TRBJ1-6, with 9 nucleotides matching TRBD1. V dropped 3 bases and J dropped 2; count of bases not matched to a gene: 8. The length of the CDR3 is 17 residues. CDR1 and CDR2 from the germline V gene are GTSNPN and SVGIG (reference sequence). The CDR3 DNA follows: TGTGCCTGGAGGGGAGGACAGGGGAGCGCCTATAATTCACCCCTCCACTTT. It translates to CAWRGGQGSAYNSPLHF.